The following is a T cell receptor beta chain sequence with its context. Its antigen is currently unknown. The table came from immunoSEQ multiplex PCR; TCRdb's copy has only in-frame clones and leaves some out. The profile covers roughly 500,000 clones, with about 79% appearing a single time and around 13% taken by the ten largest. The sample is drawn from a study of shared clonotypes between healthy human individuals. Findings and limits, study-wide: Few donors limited the genetic and exposure-history diversity represented.

The V gene's germline CDR1 is SGHTS and CDR2 YDEGEE. V lost 2 bases and J lost 3; bases outside the gene matches: 6. The CDR3 runs to 17 residues. What was sequenced was PBMCs. The origin of this receptor is a middle-aged woman in good health. Some clones in this sample may be carry-over from other donors' samples. The chain employs TRBV5-8 and TRBJ1-4, with 11 bases lining up with TRBD1. The CDR3 nucleotides read TGTGCCAGCAGCTTTGGACAGGGGGCCGGAGCTAATGAAAAACTGTTTTTT. Translation: CASSFGQGAGANEKLFF.